This T cell receptor beta chain emerged from a study of cytomegalovirus exposure and HLA in healthy donors. Study conclusions and caveats: An analysis done earlier found most TCR beta V segments productive about 90% or about 30% of the time. Follow-up analysis later connected one missense variant in DCLRE1C with trimming of TCR beta V- and J-genes. A later analysis linked around 17,000 TCR beta sequences to HLA alleles at 0.05 false discovery rate.

This CDR3 region has 14 residues. V lost 3 bases and J lost 5; bases outside the gene matches: 6. Germline lookup yields CDR1 GTSNPN and CDR2 SVGIG (reference sequence). PCR involved 60 Vbeta and 13 Jbeta primers. The method was immunoSEQ multiplex PCR; TCRdb's version includes in-frame clones alone and lacks a portion of them. The table lists some 150,000 clones, 79% of them singletons. All donors participated as healthy donors of bone marrow. In regard to this clone: Its cognate antigen is unknown.

The TCR originated in a man between 50 and 59 years old in good health and CMV-seropositive. The rearrangement uses TRBV30 and TRBJ2-2; 7 positions agree with TRBD2. Material for sequencing was PBMCs. The CDR3 coding sequence is TGTGCCTGGAGGCTACCGGGGGGAACCGGGGAGCTGTTTTTT. The encoded protein is CAWRLPGGTGELFF. Combining the CDR3 with reference TRBV30 and TRBJ2-2 gives the whole variable domain SQTIHQWPATLVQPVGSPLSLECTVEGTSNPNLYWYRQAAGRGLQLLFYSVGIGQISSEVPQNLSASRPQDRQFILSSKKLLLSDSGFYLCAWRLPGGTGELFFGEGSRLTVL.